The rows below give T cell receptor beta chains drawn from one sample of a study of OX40 agonist ivuxolimab in advanced cancers. Clones were read by immunoSEQ multiplex PCR, and TCRdb kept only the in-frame ones, dropping some. Altogether more than 45,000 clones are present, approximately 80% being singletons, with the ten largest covering over 3%. The sequences come from CD4+ or CD8+ T cells sorted from blood, collected in a trial of the OX40 agonist ivuxolimab. The receptors shown here come from an adult with an advanced solid tumor such as melanoma, head and neck, liver or kidney cancer. CDR3s include the opening cysteine and the closing phenylalanine or tryptophan. D genes are given only for firm matches.

v_gene	d_gene	CDR3aa
TRBV4-2	NA	CASSQGPGETQYF
TRBV18	NA	CASSPEGLARRETQYF
TRBV30	TRBD1	CAWVPGQVFLKNTEAFF
TRBV11-3	TRBD1	CASSEDRTGELFF
TRBV29-1	NA	CSVAPGEQFF
TRBV28	NA	CASSLGGVTGELFF
TRBV11-2	NA	CASSSQGYYEQYF
TRBV18	TRBD1	CASSPSGQGVTGELFF
TRBV5-8	TRBD2	CASSLALLAGGIEQFF
TRBV5-1	TRBD1	CASSPYRGYEQYF
TRBV7-2	TRBD2	CASSFGRALTGELFF
TRBV7-9	NA	CASSLGGWGLSYNEQFF
TRBV5-1	NA	CASSLEVGLYGYTF
TRBV9	TRBD1	CASRRGLVETQYF
TRBV7-8	TRBD2	CASSAREGLYNEQFF
TRBV6-1	TRBD1	CASSAQGKGDGYTF
TRBV11-2	TRBD1	CASSPLLRGRDYGYTF
TRBV7-9	TRBD2	CASSQGASGGALNEQFF
TRBV7-2	TRBD2	CASSWAGGPGEQFF
TRBV29-1	NA	CSVAPTGGKSYTF
TRBV9	TRBD1	CASSAGQVNTGELFF
TRBV18	NA	CASHASGSNSPLHF
TRBV5-4	NA	CASSFVTGANVLTF
TRBV6-5	TRBD1	CASSRQGFTF
TRBV7-2	NA	CASSFGAGTTEAFF
TRBV5-5	NA	CASSLASIPPGSEQFF
TRBV2	TRBD2	CASKGGLVNNEQFF
TRBV11-2	NA	CASTPFSSYNSPLHF